This passage covers 12 T cell receptor beta chains from one sample sequenced in a study of blood T cells in healthy people across ages. A J-beta primer mix and a sample-barcoded 5' primer were used in a second PCR of about 6 to 12 cycles. One entry per CDR3 protein results from TCRdb running MiXCR on the 5' RACE reads. The table includes 700,000 or so distinct CDR3 sequences, about 24% detected once. The sample taken for sequencing was blood. The receptors derive from a man between 65 and 85 years old in good health.

This chain links TRBV12-3 or TRBV12-4 with TRBJ2-1, with 12 bases fitting TRBD2. CDR3 size: 17 residues. J gave up 6 bases and V 5 bases, and 11 bases lay outside the gene matches. As DNA, the CDR3 is TGTGCCAGCAGTGGACCGGGACTAGCGGGCCGGTTCAATGAGCAGTTCTTC. Residues: CASSGPGLAGRFNEQFF.

CDR3 region: CASSLASTWKNTEAFF. CDR3 in DNA: TGCGCCAGCAGCTTGGCCAGTACTTGGAAGAACACTGAAGCTTTCTTT. This chain joins TRBV5-1 and TRBJ1-1; D not certain. The length of the CDR3 is 16 residues. The germline CDR1 and CDR2 sequences are SGHRS and YFSETQ. Between the trimmed V and J ends, which lost 0 bases and 1 base, there was a span of 13 bases.

This chain connects TRBV12-3 or TRBV12-4 to TRBJ2-7; 8 positions agree with TRBD2. Losses at the gene ends were 8 bases for V and 2 bases for J; bases not matched to a gene: 8. The CDR3 runs 14 residues. CDR3 sequence: CASPGTRRPYEQYV. CDR3 nucleotide sequence: TGTGCCAGCCCCGGGACTAGACGGCCCTACGAGCAGTACGTC.

This chain joins TRBV20-1 and TRBJ2-5; D perhaps matches TRBD1 (5 bases). Trimming pared 3 bases from V and 1 base from J, leaving 15 bases between. The CDR3 extends over 15 amino acids. Germline V lookup: CDR1 DFQATT, CDR2 SNEGSKA (reference sequence). CDR3 sequence: CSARVGQAFQETQYF. The CDR3 coding sequence is TGCAGTGCTAGGGTGGGGCAGGCCTTCCAAGAGACCCAGTACTTC.

A few counts support this clonotype. This sequence joins TRBV11-2 and TRBJ2-6; D uncertain. This CDR3 has 17 amino acids. The germline V gene encodes CDR1 SGHAT and CDR2 FQNNGV. The germline V and J ends were trimmed by 1 base and 0 bases, with 10 bases remaining between them. CDR3 nucleotides: TGTGCCAGCAGCTTAGTCGCAGTTAGCTCTGGGGCCAACGTCCTGACTTTC. It codes for CASSLVAVSSGANVLTF.

This clonotype was picked up many times. This chain joins TRBV12-3 or TRBV12-4 and TRBJ1-2, with D tentatively TRBD1 (5 bases). Between the trimmed V and J ends, which lost 3 bases and 6 bases, there was a span of 8 bases. The CDR3 has 12 amino acids. CDR3 loop: CASSFGGHGYTF. The CDR3 region has the DNA TGTGCCAGCAGTTTCGGGGGTCATGGCTACACCTTC.

This clonotype was seen a few times. This chain uses TRBV7-2 with TRBJ2-3; the match to TRBD2 covers 9 bases. The CDR3 spans 16 residues. Germline CDR1 is SGHTA and CDR2 is FQGNSA. The V segment lost 2 bases and the J segment 2 bases; nucleotides outside the gene matches: 5. In DNA form, the CDR3 reads TGTGCCAGCAGCTTAATCGGCGGGAGGGCCACAGATACGCAGTATTTT. Translation gives CASSLIGGRATDTQYF.

The chain links TRBV6-6 to TRBJ1-2; possibly TRBD1 for D (5 bases). V was trimmed by 7 bases and J by 1 base, leaving 7 bases between them. This CDR3 spans 12 amino acids. CDR1 MNHNY and CDR2 SVGAGI come from the germline V gene (reference sequence). The CDR3, as DNA: TGTGCCAGCAACCAGGGTAACTATGGCTACACCTTC. Protein product: CASNQGNYGYTF.

The chain carries TRBV12-3 or TRBV12-4 and TRBJ2-3; 8 bases are shared with TRBD2. V lost 5 bases, J lost 2 bases, and 9 bases stayed unmatched. This CDR3 is built from 16 residues. The CDR3 region has the DNA TGTGCCAGCAGTCCGCCCCAGCGGGGGCTCACAGATACGCAGTATTTT. Protein: CASSPPQRGLTDTQYF.

This sequence joins TRBV20-1 and TRBJ1-2; 7 bases agree with TRBD1. Unmatched junction bases numbered 5, after V lost 0 bases and J lost 7 bases. Per germline, CDR1 DFQATT and CDR2 SNEGSKA (reference sequence). The CDR3 is 13 residues long. CDR3 loop: CSARDSDRIGYTF. The CDR3, as DNA: TGCAGTGCTAGAGATTCGGACAGGATTGGCTACACCTTC.

To note about this clonotype: The junction shows a germline mismatch at one end, possibly a read error. The CDR3 here is CSVEEGCGHTF. The CDR3 DNA is TGCAGCGTTGAAGAGGGCTGTGGCCACACCTTC. The chain uses TRBV29-1 and TRBJ1-2; D unresolved. The CDR3 is made up of 11 amino acids. CDR1 and CDR2 from the germline V gene are SQVTM and ANQGSEA.

This clonotype showed up many times. J is TRBJ2-1 and V is TRBV10-3, with D perhaps TRBD2 (5 bases). Trimming took off 2 bases at V and 4 bases at J, with 6 bases between the two ends. Germline CDR1 reads ENHRY; CDR2 reads SYGVKD. The CDR3 totals 13 residues. CDR3 in DNA: TGTGCCATCAGTGAGCGGGGTTACAATGAGCAGTTCTTC. Amino acid sequence: CAISERGYNEQFF.